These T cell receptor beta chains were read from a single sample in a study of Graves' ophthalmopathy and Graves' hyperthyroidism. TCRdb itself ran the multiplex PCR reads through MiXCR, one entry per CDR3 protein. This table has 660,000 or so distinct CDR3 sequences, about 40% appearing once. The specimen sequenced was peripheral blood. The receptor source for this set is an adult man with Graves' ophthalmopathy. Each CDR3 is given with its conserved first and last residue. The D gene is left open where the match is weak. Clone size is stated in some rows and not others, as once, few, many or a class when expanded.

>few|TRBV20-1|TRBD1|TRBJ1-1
CSADDTQGAGTEAFF
TGCAGTGCTGATGATACACAGGGGGCGGGCACTGAAGCTTTCTTT
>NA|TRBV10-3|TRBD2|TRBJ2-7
CASSRPLLAGPSYEQYF
TGTGCCAGCAGCCGACCGTTGCTAGCGGGGCCTAGCTACGAGCAGTACTTC
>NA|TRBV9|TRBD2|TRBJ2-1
CASSETSGENEQFF
TGTGCCAGCAGCGAAACTAGCGGGGAGAATGAGCAGTTCTTC
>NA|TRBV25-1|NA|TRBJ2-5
CASSSSQGGETQYF
TGTGCCAGCAGTTCATCTCAAGGGGGAGAGACCCAGTACTTC
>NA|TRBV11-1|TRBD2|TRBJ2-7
CASSRGTSWDEQYF
TGTGCCAGCAGCCGCGGGACTAGTTGGGACGAGCAGTACTTC
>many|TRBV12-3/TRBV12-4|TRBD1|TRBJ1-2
CASSYRDRVLYGYTF
TGTGCCAGCAGTTACCGGGACAGGGTTCTCTATGGCTACACCTTC
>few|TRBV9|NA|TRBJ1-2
CASSQDTDANYGYTF
TGTGCCAGCAGCCAAGATACCGACGCTAACTATGGCTACACCTTC
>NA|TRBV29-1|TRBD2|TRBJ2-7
CSVELAGSSYEQYF
TGCAGCGTTGAACTAGCGGGCAGCTCCTACGAGCAGTACTTC
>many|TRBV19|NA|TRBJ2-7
CASSSGQFYEQYF
TGTGCCAGTAGTTCTGGACAGTTCTACGAGCAGTACTTC
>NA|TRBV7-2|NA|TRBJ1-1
CASSSLGTGITEAFF
TGTGCCAGCAGCAGCTTGGGCACAGGGATCACTGAAGCTTTCTTT
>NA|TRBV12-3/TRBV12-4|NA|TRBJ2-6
CASSYDTISGANVLTF
TGTGCCAGCAGTTACGACACCATCTCTGGGGCCAACGTCCTGACTTTC
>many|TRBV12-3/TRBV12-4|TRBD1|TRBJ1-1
CASRRPGGSEAFF
TGTGCCAGCAGAAGACCAGGGGGATCTGAAGCTTTCTTT
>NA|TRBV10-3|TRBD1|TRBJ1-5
CAISRDREYEHF
TGTGCCATCAGCCGGGACAGGGAGTACGAGCATTTT